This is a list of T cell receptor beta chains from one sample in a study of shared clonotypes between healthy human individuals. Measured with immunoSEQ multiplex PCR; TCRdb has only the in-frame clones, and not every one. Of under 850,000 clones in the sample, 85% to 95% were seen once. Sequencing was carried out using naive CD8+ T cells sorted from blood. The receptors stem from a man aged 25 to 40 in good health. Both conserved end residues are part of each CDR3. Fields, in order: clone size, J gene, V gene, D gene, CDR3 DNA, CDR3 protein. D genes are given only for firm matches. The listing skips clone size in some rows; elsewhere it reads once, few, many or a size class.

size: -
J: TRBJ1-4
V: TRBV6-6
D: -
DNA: TGTGCCAGCAGTTATTTGGGGCAGAATGAAAAACTGTTTTTT
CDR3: CASSYLGQNEKLFF

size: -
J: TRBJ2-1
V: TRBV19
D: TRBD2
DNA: TGTGCCAGTACCTCTAGCGGGAGTGTATCTGGGCAGTTCTTC
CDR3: CASTSSGSVSGQFF

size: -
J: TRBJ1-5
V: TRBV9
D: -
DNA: TGTGCCAGCAGCGTAGCTGGGACACCAGATCAGCCCCAGCATTTT
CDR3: CASSVAGTPDQPQHF

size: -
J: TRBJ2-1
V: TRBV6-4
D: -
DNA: TGTGCCAGCAGTGAAACGGGCAATGAGCAGTTCTTC
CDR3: CASSETGNEQFF

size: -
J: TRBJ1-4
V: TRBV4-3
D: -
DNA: TGCGCCAGCAGACGGAGTACTGCAACTAATGAAAAACTGTTTTTT
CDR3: CASRRSTATNEKLFF

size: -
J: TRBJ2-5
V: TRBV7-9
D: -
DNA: TGTGCCAGCAGCTTCACGGGTTGGGCAGAGACCCAGTACTTC
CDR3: CASSFTGWAETQYF

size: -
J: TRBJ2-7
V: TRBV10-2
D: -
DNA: TGCGCCAGCAGTGACGATCCTTTCTTTACCTACGAGCAGTACTTC
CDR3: CASSDDPFFTYEQYF

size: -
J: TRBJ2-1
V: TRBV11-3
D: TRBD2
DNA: TGTGCCAGCAGCCTGTGGACTAGCGGAGCAGAGGGTAGCTCCTACAATGAGCAGTTCTTC
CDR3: CASSLWTSGAEGSSYNEQFF

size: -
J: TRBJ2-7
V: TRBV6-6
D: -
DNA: TGTGCCAGCAGTTACTCGGTAGGGATCTACGAGCAGTACTTC
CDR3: CASSYSVGIYEQYF

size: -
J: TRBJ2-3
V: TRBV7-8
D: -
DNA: TGTGCCAGCAACCCCCTGGGCTACCCCGTGTCTTACTTT
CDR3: CASNPLGYPVSYF

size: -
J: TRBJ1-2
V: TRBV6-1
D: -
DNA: TGTGCCAGCAGTGAATTTGTACAGGGCGACTATGGCTACACCTTC
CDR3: CASSEFVQGDYGYTF

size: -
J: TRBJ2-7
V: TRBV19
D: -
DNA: TGTGCCAGTAGTATGACACAGGGTGCCGAGCAGTACTTC
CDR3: CASSMTQGAEQYF

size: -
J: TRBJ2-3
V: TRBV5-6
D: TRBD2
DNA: TGTGCCAGCAGCTTGGGACTAGCGGGGGACCCTAGCACAGATACGCAGTATTTT
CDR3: CASSLGLAGDPSTDTQYF

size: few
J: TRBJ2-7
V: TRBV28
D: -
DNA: TGTGCCAGCAGTGAGAGCTACGAGCAGTACTTC
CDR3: CASSESYEQYF

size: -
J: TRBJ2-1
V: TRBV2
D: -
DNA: TGTGCCAGCAGTGAAGGGGCGGAACTGAATGAGCAGTTCTTC
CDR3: CASSEGAELNEQFF

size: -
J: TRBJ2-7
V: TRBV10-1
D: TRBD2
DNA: TGCGCCAGCAGTGATAACCCTAGCGGGATCTACGAGCAGTACTTC
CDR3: CASSDNPSGIYEQYF

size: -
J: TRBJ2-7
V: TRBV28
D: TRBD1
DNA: TGTGCCAGCAGTCCAGGACAGGGTATAAACGAGCAGTACTTC
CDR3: CASSPGQGINEQYF

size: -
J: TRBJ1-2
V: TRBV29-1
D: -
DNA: TGCAGCGTTGAAGACCGGGAGTCAGGCGTTGATAACTATGGCTACACCTTC
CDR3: CSVEDRESGVDNYGYTF

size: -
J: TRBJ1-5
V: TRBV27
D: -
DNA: TGTGCCAGCAGTTTCTACAAAATAGGCGAGGATTATAGCAATCAGCCCCAGCATTTT
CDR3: CASSFYKIGEDYSNQPQHF

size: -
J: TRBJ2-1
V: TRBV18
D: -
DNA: TGTGCCAGCTCACCAATGCAAAATGAGCAGTTCTTC
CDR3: CASSPMQNEQFF

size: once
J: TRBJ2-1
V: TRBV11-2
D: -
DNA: TGTGCCAGCAGCTTAGATCTAGCGAGCTCCTACAATGAGCAGTTCTTC
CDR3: CASSLDLASSYNEQFF

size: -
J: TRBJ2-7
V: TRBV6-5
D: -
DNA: TGTGCCAGCAGATCCTCCGGGACGGACTACGAGCAGTACTTC
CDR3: CASRSSGTDYEQYF

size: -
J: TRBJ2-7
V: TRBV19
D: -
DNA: TGTGCCAGGGCCCGGGGCGAAGCTTCCTACGAGCAGTACTTC
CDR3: CARARGEASYEQYF

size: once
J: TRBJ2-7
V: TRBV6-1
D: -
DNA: TGTGCCAGCAGGCTACGGAGCTCCTACGAGCAGTACTTC
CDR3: CASRLRSSYEQYF

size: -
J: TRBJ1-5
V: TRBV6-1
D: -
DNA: TGTGCCAGCAGTGAAGGTGGAGCGATTAGCAATCAGCCCCAGCATTTT
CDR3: CASSEGGAISNQPQHF

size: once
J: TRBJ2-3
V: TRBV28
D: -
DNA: TGTGCCAGCAGTTTATTGGGGGTGGGCACAGATACGCAGTATTTT
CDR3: CASSLLGVGTDTQYF

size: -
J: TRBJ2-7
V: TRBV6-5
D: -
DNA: TGTGCCAGCAGTTACTCCACGGACGGATCCTACGAGCAGTACTTC
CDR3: CASSYSTDGSYEQYF

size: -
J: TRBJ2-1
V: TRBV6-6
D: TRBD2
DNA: TGTGCCAGCAGTTTGTCTCGGCTAGCGGACAATGAGCAGTTCTTC
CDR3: CASSLSRLADNEQFF

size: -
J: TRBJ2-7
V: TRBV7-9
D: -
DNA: TGTGCCAGCAGCTTAGATGGACTATTCTCCGAGCAGTACTTC
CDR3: CASSLDGLFSEQYF

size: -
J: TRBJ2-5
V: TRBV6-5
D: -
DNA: TGTGCCAGCAGTTACACGGGGACTCGGGAGACCCAGTACTTC
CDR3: CASSYTGTRETQYF

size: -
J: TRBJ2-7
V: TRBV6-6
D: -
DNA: TGTGCCAGCATGGACGGGACCTACGAGCAGTACTTC
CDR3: CASMDGTYEQYF

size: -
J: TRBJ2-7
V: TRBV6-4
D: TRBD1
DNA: TGTGCCAGCAGTGAGGGACAGACCTACGAGCAGTACTTC
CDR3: CASSEGQTYEQYF

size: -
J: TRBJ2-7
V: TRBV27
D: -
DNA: TGTGCCAGCAGTTTAGGGGGGCAATCGGGGCAGTACTTC
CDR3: CASSLGGQSGQYF

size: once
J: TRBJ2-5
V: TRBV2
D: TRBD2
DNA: TGTGCCAGCAGTGCTAGCGGGAGACTGGAGACCCAGTACTTC
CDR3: CASSASGRLETQYF

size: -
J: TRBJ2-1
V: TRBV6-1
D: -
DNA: TGTGCCAGCATGGGTCTCTACAATGAGCAGTTCTTC
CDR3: CASMGLYNEQFF

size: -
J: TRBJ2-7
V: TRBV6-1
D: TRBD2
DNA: TGTGCCAGCAGTGAACTAGCGGGTACCTACGAGCAGTACTTC
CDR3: CASSELAGTYEQYF

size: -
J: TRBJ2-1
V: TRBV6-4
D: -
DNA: TGTGCCAGCAGTGACTCGATACAGAGTGAGCAGTTCTTC
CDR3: CASSDSIQSEQFF

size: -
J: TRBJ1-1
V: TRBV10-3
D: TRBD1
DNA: TGTGCCATCCAGGGACAGCCGAACACTGAAGCTTTCTTT
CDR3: CAIQGQPNTEAFF

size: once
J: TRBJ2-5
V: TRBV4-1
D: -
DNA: TGCGCCAGCAGCCAAGTTCCCAGTTTCCAAGAGACCCAGTACTTC
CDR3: CASSQVPSFQETQYF

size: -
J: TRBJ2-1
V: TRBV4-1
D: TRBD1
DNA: TGCGCCAGCACCGGACAGGGGATGGAGCAGTTCTTC
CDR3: CASTGQGMEQFF

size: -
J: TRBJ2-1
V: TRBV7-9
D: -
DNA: TGTGCCAGCAGCTTAGCGTCTAGGACGGGGGATGAGCAGTTCTTC
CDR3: CASSLASRTGDEQFF

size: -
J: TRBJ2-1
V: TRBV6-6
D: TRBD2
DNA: TGTGCCAGCAGGAGACTAGCGGGAAGCGACAATGAGCAGTTCTTC
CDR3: CASRRLAGSDNEQFF

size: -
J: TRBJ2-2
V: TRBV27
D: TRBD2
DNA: TGTGCCAGCAGTTTATCGCGGGAGTGGGTTCCCGGGGAGCTGTTTTTT
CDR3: CASSLSREWVPGELFF

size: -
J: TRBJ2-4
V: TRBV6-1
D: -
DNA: TGTGCCAGCAGGACAGTAGCCAAAAACATTCAGTACTTC
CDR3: CASRTVAKNIQYF

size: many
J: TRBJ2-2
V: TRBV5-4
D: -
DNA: TGTGCCAGCAGTAGCGGACCTACCACCGGGGAGCTGTTTTTT
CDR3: CASSSGPTTGELFF

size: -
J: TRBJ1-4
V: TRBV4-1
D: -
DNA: TGCGCCAGCAGCCAGGCAGGGCACGCTAATGAAAAACTGTTTTTT
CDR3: CASSQAGHANEKLFF

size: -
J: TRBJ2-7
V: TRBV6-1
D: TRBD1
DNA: TGTGCCAGCAGAATCCAGGGGGCCGGGTCCTACGAGCAGTACTTC
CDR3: CASRIQGAGSYEQYF